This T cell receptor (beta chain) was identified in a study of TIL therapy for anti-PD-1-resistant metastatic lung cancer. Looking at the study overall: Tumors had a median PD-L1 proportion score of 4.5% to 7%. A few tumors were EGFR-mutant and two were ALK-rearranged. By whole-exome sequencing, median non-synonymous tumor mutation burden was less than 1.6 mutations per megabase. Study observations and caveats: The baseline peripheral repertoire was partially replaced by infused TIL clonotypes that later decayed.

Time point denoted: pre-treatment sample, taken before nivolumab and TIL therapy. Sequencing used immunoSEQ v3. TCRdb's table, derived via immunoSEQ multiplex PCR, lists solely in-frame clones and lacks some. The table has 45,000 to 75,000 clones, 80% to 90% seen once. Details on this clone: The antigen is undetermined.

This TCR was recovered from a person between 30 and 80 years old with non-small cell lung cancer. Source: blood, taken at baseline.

CDR3 bases: TGCGCCAGCAGCTTGAGGGAAAGCTCTGGAAACACCATATATTTT. Translating it yields CASSLRESSGNTIYF. V usage is TRBV5-1 and J usage is TRBJ1-3; D unclear. CDR1 and CDR2 from the germline V gene are SGHRS and YFSETQ. V lost 1 base and J 0 bases, leaving 8 bases between the germline ends. The CDR3 length is 15 residues.